This T cell receptor beta chain was found in a study of T-cell reconstitution after alpha-beta-depleted transplantation in children. Library preparation (for TCRbeta) was performed with unique molecular identifiers. TCRdb re-analysed the PCR reads in MiXCR, keeping a single row per CDR3 protein. Of roughly 100,000 distinct CDR3 sequences listed, 7% to 10% are singletons. This clonotype has a count of ten or more. Germline CDR1 and CDR2: MDHEN and SYDVKM. V shed 6 bases and J shed 1 base, with 18 bases lying between them. The CDR3 totals 16 residues. This material consisted of PBMCs from the stem cell graft donor, taken from the stem cell graft. The chain recombines TRBV28 with TRBJ1-1, with D perhaps matching TRBD1 (6 bases). This sequence was found in a human donor who donated a stem cell graft to a child with congenital amegakaryocytic thrombocytopenia. This CDR3 reads CASSHTRGGWNTEAFF. As DNA, the CDR3 is TGTGCCAGCAGCCACACCCGGGGGGGCTGGAACACTGAAGCTTTCTTT.